The 8 T cell receptor beta chains below all came from one sample that was sequenced in a study of PD-1 blockade in classical Hodgkin lymphoma. Libraries were prepared by immunoSEQ multiplex PCR; TCRdb keeps only in-frame clonotypes and omits some of them. The repertoire has over 45,000 clones, approximately 73% of them found once; the top ten carry about 14%. Every single patient, without exception, relapsed after autologous stem cell transplantation, and brentuximab vedotin exposure varied. This specimen was peripheral blood mononuclear cells (PBMCs), taken before the second cycle of nivolumab. Receptor source: a human donor with classical Hodgkin lymphoma.

The V call is TRBV7-9, the J call TRBJ1-2, with TRBD1 matching over 7 bases. The V and J ends lost 2 bases and 6 bases, in that order; junction bases with no gene match: 6. Germline lookup yields CDR1 SEHNR and CDR2 FQNEAQ (reference sequence). CDR3 length: 14 amino acids. The DNA for the CDR3 is TGTGCCAGCAGCTTACAGCAGGGGGTGGATGGCTACACCTTC. Translating gives CASSLQQGVDGYTF.

This clone has a single count. The chain employs TRBV29-1 and TRBJ1-2; D gene uncertain. Germline CDR1 reads SQVTM; CDR2 reads ANQGSEA. Trimming removed 6 bases from V and 0 bases from J, with 20 bases in between. The CDR3 consists of 16 residues. The CDR3 is CSVSSPAGGANYGYTF. The CDR3 DNA sequence: TGCAGCGTAAGCTCGCCCGCCGGCGGGGCTAACTATGGCTACACCTTC.

The chain links TRBV7-3 to TRBJ2-3; 10 bases are a match to TRBD2. J gave up 4 bases and V 1 base, and 5 bases lay outside the gene matches. Germline V gene data show CDR1 as SGHTA and CDR2 as FQGTGA. The CDR3 length is 16 residues. CDR3 sequence: CASSLRASGSSDTQYF. As DNA, the CDR3 is TGTGCCAGCAGCTTAAGGGCTAGCGGGAGTTCAGATACGCAGTATTTT.

This chain joins TRBV6-5 and TRBJ2-1, with D possibly matching TRBD1 (6 bases). V lost 4 bases and J lost 8, with 15 bases in between. The CDR3 sequence is 14 residues long. Germline V gene sequence: CDR1 MNHEY, CDR2 SVGAGI. CDR3 protein: CASSSVPGADEQFF. CDR3 in DNA: TGTGCCAGCAGTTCCGTTCCAGGGGCGGATGAGCAGTTCTTC.

This clone was detected many times. The chain is built from TRBV19 and TRBJ2-7; 11 bases map to TRBD2. The CDR3 is made up of 14 amino acids. The germline CDR1 and CDR2 sequences are LNHDA and SQIVND (reference sequence). Trimming cost V 6 bases and J 6 bases; bases outside gene matches: 7. CDR3 sequence: CASSARLAGREQYF. In DNA, the CDR3 is TGTGCCAGTAGCGCCAGACTAGCGGGGCGCGAGCAGTACTTC.

This sequence joins TRBV7-3 and TRBJ2-1; 9 nucleotides align to TRBD2. The CDR3 extends over 16 amino acids. From germline, CDR1 is SGHTA and CDR2 FQGTGA. The J segment lost 5 bases and the V segment lost 0 bases, leaving 5 bases of the junction unmatched. CDR3 sequence reads: CASSLTGTSYNNEQFF. In DNA, the CDR3 is TGTGCCAGCAGCTTAACCGGGACTAGCTATAACAATGAGCAGTTCTTC.

The chain uses TRBV7-2 and TRBJ2-7, with D perhaps matching TRBD1 (6 bases). CDR1 and CDR2 from the germline V gene are SGHTA and FQGNSA. The CDR3 totals 13 residues. The ends were cut back, 3 bases at V and 6 bases at J, with 12 bases in the middle. The CDR3 here is CASSLQGPSEQYF. The CDR3 DNA reads TGTGCCAGCAGCTTGCAGGGGCCAAGCGAGCAGTACTTC.

The chain couples TRBV6-5 to TRBJ2-2; 7 bases are a match to TRBD2. V gave up 5 bases and J gave up 4 bases; unmatched junction bases: 7. Looked up from germline, CDR1 is MNHEY and CDR2 is SVGAGI. The CDR3 extends over 15 amino acids. CDR3 region: CASSLPAGPTGELFF. CDR3 in DNA: TGTGCCAGCAGTCTACCAGCGGGACCCACCGGGGAGCTGTTTTTT.